The entry below gives a single T cell receptor (beta chain) sequence along with its context. The data derive from a study of cytomegalovirus exposure and HLA in healthy donors. PCR primers comprised 60 Vbeta and 13 Jbeta primers. The repertoire was sequenced with immunoSEQ multiplex PCR; TCRdb's copy has only in-frame clones and lacks some. The data show about 150,000 clones, roughly three fifths seen once. The germline V gene has CDR1 SGHKS and CDR2 YYEKEE (reference sequence). With 4 bases removed from V and 3 bases from J, the gap between germline ends came to 19 bases. There are 16 residues in the CDR3.

The clonotype comes from a male donor in good health and CMV-seronegative. The source material was PBMCs. This chain links TRBV5-5 with TRBJ1-2; weak D call: TRBD1 (5 bases). The CDR3 spells CASSLDDGTVHYGYTF. In nucleotides, the CDR3 is TGTGCCAGCAGCCTGGATGACGGGACTGTCCACTATGGCTACACCTTC.